A selection of T cell receptor beta chains follows, all from one sample in a study of T cells after yellow fever vaccination. MiXCR was run by TCRdb on the 5' RACE reads, yielding one entry per CDR3 protein. In the table there are roughly 170,000 distinct CDR3 sequences, around 9.7% of which are singletons. The material sequenced was CD8+ T cells sorted from PBMCs, taken 45 days after the yellow fever booster vaccination. Receptors originate from a man aged 18 to 29 who received the YFV17D yellow fever vaccine. The CDR3 runs from the conserved cysteine through the conserved F or W. A D gene is named only where the DNA matches it firmly. Not all rows give a size; the values are once, few, many and, for expanded clones, a class.

. TRBJ1-1 14 TRBV7-6 . CASSLGARATEAFF TGTGCCAGCAGCTTAGGGGCCAGGGCCACTGAAGCTTTCTTT
few TRBJ2-2 15 TRBV4-1 TRBD1 CASSQVDRVTGELFF TGCGCCAGCAGCCAAGTGGACAGGGTCACCGGGGAGCTGTTTTTT
many TRBJ2-7 13 TRBV9 . CASSVGGGSEQYF TGTGCCAGCAGCGTAGGAGGGGGGAGCGAGCAGTACTTC
many TRBJ1-4 12 TRBV28 TRBD1 CATQGANEKLFF TGTGCCACACAGGGGGCGAATGAAAAACTGTTTTTT
few TRBJ2-2 15 TRBV29-1 TRBD1 CSVEVLQGSSGELFF TGCAGCGTTGAAGTCTTACAGGGGAGCAGCGGGGAGCTGTTTTTT
few TRBJ2-1 14 TRBV2 . CASEGGSSYNEQFF TGTGCCAGCGAAGGCGGCAGCTCCTACAATGAGCAGTTCTTC
few TRBJ2-2 12 TRBV19 . CASSTLTGELFF TGTGCCAGTAGTACACTCACCGGGGAGCTGTTTTTT
few TRBJ2-2 14 TRBV6-6 . CASSPGPGAGELFF TGTGCCAGCAGTCCCGGTCCCGGCGCCGGGGAGCTGTTTTTT
. TRBJ1-2 18 TRBV29-1 . CSVVYRGRGGIPRDGYTF TGCAGCGTTGTGTACCGGGGCAGGGGCGGAATCCCGAGGGATGGCTACACCTTC
few TRBJ1-2 15 TRBV29-1 . CSVEDRRTAFSAYTF TGCAGCGTTGAAGATCGGAGGACAGCCTTCAGTGCCTACACCTTC
. TRBJ2-7 17 TRBV20-1 TRBD2 CSARDRTSGGPWEEQYF TGCAGTGCTAGAGATCGAACTAGCGGGGGCCCTTGGGAAGAGCAGTACTTC
. TRBJ2-2 14 TRBV6-2/TRBV6-3 . CASSYVSGAGELFF TGTGCCAGCAGTTATGTTTCGGGGGCCGGGGAGCTGTTTTTT
few TRBJ1-1 15 TRBV9 TRBD1 CASSGRTGGNTEAFF TGTGCCAGCAGCGGAAGAACAGGGGGGAACACTGAAGCTTTCTTT
. TRBJ2-5 14 TRBV10-2 . CASSVAQGQETQYF TGCGCCAGCAGTGTAGCGCAAGGGCAAGAGACCCAGTACTTC
few TRBJ2-3 16 TRBV7-9 TRBD2 CASSGLAGGLADTQYF TGTGCCAGCAGCGGACTAGCGGGGGGGCTGGCAGATACGCAGTATTTT
. TRBJ1-1 13 TRBV19 TRBD1 CASRRQGATEAFF TGTGCCAGTAGAAGACAGGGGGCAACTGAAGCTTTCTTT
. TRBJ2-3 16 TRBV4-1 . CASSQAVIRGTDTQYF TGCGCCAGCAGCCAAGCTGTTATCAGGGGTACAGATACGCAGTATTTT
. TRBJ1-6 13 TRBV4-3 . CASSQDPGSPLHF TGCGCCAGCAGCCAAGATCCCGGGTCACCCCTCCACTTT
few TRBJ2-7 16 TRBV6-2/TRBV6-3 . CASSYSLAPRDYEQYF TGTGCCAGCAGTTATAGTTTGGCGCCGAGAGACTACGAGCAGTACTTC
few TRBJ1-1 14 TRBV6-5 TRBD1 CASSTGTGFFEAFF TGTGCCAGCAGTACCGGGACAGGGTTTTTTGAAGCTTTCTTT
few TRBJ1-1 16 TRBV7-2 . CASSLAFWEVNTEAFF TGTGCCAGCAGCTTAGCGTTTTGGGAGGTGAACACTGAAGCTTTCTTT
many TRBJ2-7 16 TRBV4-1 . CASSQDPGTPGSEQYF TGCGCCAGCAGCCAAGATCCGGGCACCCCAGGGAGCGAGCAGTACTTC
. TRBJ2-7 12 TRBV11-2 . CASSPGLHEQYF TGTGCCAGCAGTCCTGGACTCCACGAGCAGTACTTC
few TRBJ1-1 18 TRBV5-1 TRBD1 CASSPSWGQGSVFIEAFF TGCGCCAGCAGCCCCTCGTGGGGACAGGGGTCTGTTTTTATTGAAGCTTTCTTT
. TRBJ2-2 15 TRBV27 . CASSFVGKEAGELFF TGTGCCAGCAGTTTTGTGGGAAAAGAGGCCGGGGAGCTGTTTTTT
few TRBJ1-2 17 TRBV4-1 . CASSQESLDLGIYGYTF TGCGCCAGCAGCCAAGAATCGTTGGATCTTGGTATATATGGCTACACCTTC
few TRBJ2-1 17 TRBV29-1 TRBD2 CSVEEGRGNLVYNEQFF TGCAGCGTTGAAGAGGGGCGGGGGAATTTGGTCTACAATGAGCAGTTCTTC
. TRBJ1-2 14 TRBV6-2/TRBV6-3 TRBD1 CASRPGDSNYGYTF TGTGCCAGCAGACCCGGGGACAGTAACTATGGCTACACCTTC
many TRBJ2-1 16 TRBV20-1 . CSARDTRGPSYNEQFF TGCAGTGCTAGAGATACCCGGGGACCTTCCTACAATGAGCAGTTCTTC
few TRBJ2-7 16 TRBV7-8 TRBD2 CASSPGTSGGRYEQYF TGTGCCAGCAGCCCAGGGACTAGCGGGGGGCGCTACGAGCAGTACTTC
few TRBJ2-5 15 TRBV27 TRBD1 CASAGTGGAGETQYF TGTGCCAGCGCCGGGACAGGGGGCGCGGGGGAGACCCAGTACTTC
few TRBJ1-3 11 TRBV6-1 . CASSEGYTIYF TGTGCCAGCAGTGAGGGCTACACCATATATTTT
. TRBJ1-1 12 TRBV6-6 . CASRLLNTEAFF TGTGCCAGCCGCCTTCTGAACACTGAAGCTTTCTTT
few TRBJ1-1 19 TRBV4-1 TRBD1 CASSQDRPQGARGDTEAFF TGCGCCAGCAGCCAAGATCGGCCGCAGGGGGCGCGAGGGGACACTGAAGCTTTCTTT
. TRBJ1-3 16 TRBV7-6 . CASSRGAENSGNTIYF TGTGCCAGCAGCCGGGGGGCGGAGAACTCTGGAAACACCATATATTTT
. TRBJ2-1 12 TRBV7-9 . CASRPRGGEQFF TGTGCCAGCAGACCGAGAGGGGGTGAGCAGTTCTTC
few TRBJ2-3 16 TRBV5-1 . CASSLLRSGVVDTQYF TGCGCCAGCAGCTTGCTCCGGTCCGGGGTAGTAGATACGCAGTATTTT
. TRBJ1-5 15 TRBV6-2/TRBV6-3 TRBD1 CASSPDRGGGQPQHF TGTGCCAGCAGTCCGGACAGGGGCGGGGGTCAGCCCCAGCATTTT
. TRBJ2-1 14 TRBV6-5 TRBD1 CASSYQGVHNEQFF TGTGCCAGCAGTTATCAGGGGGTCCACAATGAGCAGTTCTTC
. TRBJ2-7 13 TRBV10-2 TRBD2 CASFSGDTYEQYF TGCGCCAGCTTTAGCGGGGATACCTACGAGCAGTACTTC
many TRBJ2-3 15 TRBV4-1 TRBD1 CASSMYRGSTDTQYF TGCGCCAGCAGCATGTACAGGGGTAGCACAGATACGCAGTATTTT
many TRBJ2-5 16 TRBV5-1 TRBD2 CASSPESSGGWETQYF TGCGCCAGCAGCCCTGAGTCTAGCGGGGGATGGGAGACCCAGTACTTC
. TRBJ2-1 15 TRBV20-1 . CSASPRSYSYNEQFF TGCAGTGCTAGCCCCAGGTCCTACTCCTACAATGAGCAGTTCTTC